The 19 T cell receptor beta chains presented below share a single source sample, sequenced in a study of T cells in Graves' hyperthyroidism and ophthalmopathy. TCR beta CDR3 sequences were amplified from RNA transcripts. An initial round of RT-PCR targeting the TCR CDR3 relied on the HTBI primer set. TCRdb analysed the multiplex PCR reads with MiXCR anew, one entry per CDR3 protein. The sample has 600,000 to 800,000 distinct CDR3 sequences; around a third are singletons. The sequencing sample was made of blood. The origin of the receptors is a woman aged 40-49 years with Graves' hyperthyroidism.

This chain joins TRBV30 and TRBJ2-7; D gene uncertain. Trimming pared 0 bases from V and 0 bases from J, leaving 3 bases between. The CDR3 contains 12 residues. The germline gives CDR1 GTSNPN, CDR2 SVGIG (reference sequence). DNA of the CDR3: TGTGCCTGGAGTGTACCCTCCTACGAGCAGTACTTC. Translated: CAWSVPSYEQYF. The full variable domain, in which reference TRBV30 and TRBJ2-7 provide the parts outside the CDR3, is SQTIHQWPATLVQPVGSPLSLECTVEGTSNPNLYWYRQAAGRGLQLLFYSVGIGQISSEVPQNLSASRPQDRQFILSSKKLLLSDSGFYLCAWSVPSYEQYFGPGTRLTVT.

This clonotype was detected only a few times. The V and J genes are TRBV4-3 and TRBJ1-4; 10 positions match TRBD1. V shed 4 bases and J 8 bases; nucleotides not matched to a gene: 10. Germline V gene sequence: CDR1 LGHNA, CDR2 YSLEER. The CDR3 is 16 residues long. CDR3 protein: CASSRNLDRGTEKLFF. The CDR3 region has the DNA TGCGCCAGCAGCCGTAACTTGGACAGGGGGACCGAAAAACTGTTTTTT.

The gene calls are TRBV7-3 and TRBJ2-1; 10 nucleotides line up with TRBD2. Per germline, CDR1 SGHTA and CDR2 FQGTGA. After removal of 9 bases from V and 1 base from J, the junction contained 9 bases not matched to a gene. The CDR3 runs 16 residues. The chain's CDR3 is CARINLAGVSYNEQFF. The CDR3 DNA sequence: TGTGCCAGGATAAACCTAGCGGGGGTATCCTACAATGAGCAGTTCTTC.

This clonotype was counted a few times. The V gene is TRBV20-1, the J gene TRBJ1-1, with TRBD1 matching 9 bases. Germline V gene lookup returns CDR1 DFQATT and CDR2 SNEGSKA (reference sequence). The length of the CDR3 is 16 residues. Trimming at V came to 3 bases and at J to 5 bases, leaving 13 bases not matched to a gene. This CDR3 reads CSASGTGMGKGTEAFF. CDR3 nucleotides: TGCAGTGCTAGCGGGACAGGGATGGGTAAAGGGACTGAAGCTTTCTTT.

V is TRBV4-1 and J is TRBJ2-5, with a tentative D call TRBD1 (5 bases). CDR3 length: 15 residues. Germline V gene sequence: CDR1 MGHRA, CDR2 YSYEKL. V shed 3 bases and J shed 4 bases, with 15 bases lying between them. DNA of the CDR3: TGCGCCAGCAGCCAGCGGCCTGACAGTCTAGAGACCCAGTACTTC. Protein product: CASSQRPDSLETQYF.

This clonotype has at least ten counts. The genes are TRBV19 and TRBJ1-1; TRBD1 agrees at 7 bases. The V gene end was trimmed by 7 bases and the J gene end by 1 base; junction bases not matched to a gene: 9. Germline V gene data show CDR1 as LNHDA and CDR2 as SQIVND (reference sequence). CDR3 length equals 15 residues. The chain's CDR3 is CASNTPGQSNTEAFF. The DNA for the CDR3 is TGTGCCAGTAACACCCCGGGACAGTCGAACACTGAAGCTTTCTTT. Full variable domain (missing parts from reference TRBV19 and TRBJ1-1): DGGITQSPKYLFRKEGQNVTLSCEQNLNHDAMYWYRQDPGQGLRLIYYSQIVNDFQKGDIAEGYSVSREKKESFPLTVTSAQKNPTAFYLCASNTPGQSNTEAFFGQGTRLTVV.

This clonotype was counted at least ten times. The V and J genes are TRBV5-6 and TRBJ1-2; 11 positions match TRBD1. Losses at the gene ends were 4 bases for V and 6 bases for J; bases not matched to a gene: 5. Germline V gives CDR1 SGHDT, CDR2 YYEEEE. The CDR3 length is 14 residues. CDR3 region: CASSPWTGGDGYTF. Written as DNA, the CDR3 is TGTGCCAGCAGCCCTTGGACAGGGGGCGATGGCTACACCTTC.

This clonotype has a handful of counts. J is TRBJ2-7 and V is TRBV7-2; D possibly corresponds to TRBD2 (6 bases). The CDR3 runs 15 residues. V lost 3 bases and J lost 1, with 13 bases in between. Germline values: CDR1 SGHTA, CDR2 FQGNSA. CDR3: CASSFRGWGSYEQYF. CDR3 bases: TGTGCCAGCAGCTTTCGGGGGTGGGGTTCCTACGAGCAGTACTTC.

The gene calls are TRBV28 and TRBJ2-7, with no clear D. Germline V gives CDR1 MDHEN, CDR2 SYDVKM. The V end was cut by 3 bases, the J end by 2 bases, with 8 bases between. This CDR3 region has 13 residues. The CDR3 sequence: CASSFNIAYEQYF. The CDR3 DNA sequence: TGTGCCAGCAGTTTTAACATAGCCTACGAGCAGTACTTC.

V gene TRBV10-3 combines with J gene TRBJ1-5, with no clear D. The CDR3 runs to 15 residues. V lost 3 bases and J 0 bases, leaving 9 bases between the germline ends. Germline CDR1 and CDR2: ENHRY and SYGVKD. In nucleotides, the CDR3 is TGTGCCATCAGTGACCTTGCGGGTAGCAATCAGCCCCAGCATTTT. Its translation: CAISDLAGSNQPQHF.

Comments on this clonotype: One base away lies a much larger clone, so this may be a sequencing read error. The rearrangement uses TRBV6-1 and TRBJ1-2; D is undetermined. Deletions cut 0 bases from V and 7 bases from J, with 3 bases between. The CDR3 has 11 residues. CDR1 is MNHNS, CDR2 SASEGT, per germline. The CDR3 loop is CASSEASGYTF. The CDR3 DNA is TGTGCCAGCAGTGAAGCGAGTGGCTACACCTTC.

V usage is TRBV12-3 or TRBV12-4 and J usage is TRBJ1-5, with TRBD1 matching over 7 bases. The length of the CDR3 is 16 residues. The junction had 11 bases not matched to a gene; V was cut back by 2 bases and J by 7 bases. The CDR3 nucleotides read TGTGCCAGCAGTTTATCGGGACAGTGGTGGGGGCAGCCCCAGCATTTT. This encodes CASSLSGQWWGQPQHF.

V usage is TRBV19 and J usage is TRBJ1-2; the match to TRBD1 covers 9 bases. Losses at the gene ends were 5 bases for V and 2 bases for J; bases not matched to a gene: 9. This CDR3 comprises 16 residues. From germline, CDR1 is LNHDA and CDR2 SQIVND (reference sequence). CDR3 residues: CASSATGTGTNYGYTF. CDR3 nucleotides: TGTGCCAGTAGTGCGACCGGGACAGGGACGAACTATGGCTACACCTTC.

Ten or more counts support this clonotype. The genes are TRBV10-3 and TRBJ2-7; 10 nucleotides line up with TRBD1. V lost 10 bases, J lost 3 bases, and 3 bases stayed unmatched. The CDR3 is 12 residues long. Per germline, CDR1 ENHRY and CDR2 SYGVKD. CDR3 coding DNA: TGTGCCACCTGGGACAGGGGCTACGAGCAGTACTTC. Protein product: CATWDRGYEQYF.

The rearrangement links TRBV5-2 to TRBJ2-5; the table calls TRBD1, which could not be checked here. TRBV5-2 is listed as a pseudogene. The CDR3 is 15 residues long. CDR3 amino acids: CASNGTGGIQETQYF. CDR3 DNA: TGTGCCAGCAATGGGACAGGGGGGATCCAAGAGACCCAGTACTTC.

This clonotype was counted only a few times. In DNA, the CDR3 is TGTGCCAGTAGTACGGCGGAAGAAGCTTTCTTT. This codes for CASSTAEEAFF. This chain connects TRBV19 to TRBJ1-1; D is uncertain. V was trimmed by 4 bases and J by 8 bases, leaving 8 bases between them. This CDR3 region has 11 residues. The germline gives CDR1 LNHDA, CDR2 SQIVND (reference sequence).

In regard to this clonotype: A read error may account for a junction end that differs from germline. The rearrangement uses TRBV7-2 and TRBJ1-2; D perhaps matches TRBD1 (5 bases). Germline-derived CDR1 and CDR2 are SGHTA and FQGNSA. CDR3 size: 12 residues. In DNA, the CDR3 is TGTGCCAGCAGCTCGGAAAACCGGGACCAAGAATTC. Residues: CASSSENRDQEF.

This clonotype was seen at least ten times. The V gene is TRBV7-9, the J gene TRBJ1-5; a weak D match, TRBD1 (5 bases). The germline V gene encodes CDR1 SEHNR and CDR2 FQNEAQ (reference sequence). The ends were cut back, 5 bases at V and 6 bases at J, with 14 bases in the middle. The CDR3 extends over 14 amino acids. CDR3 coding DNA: TGTGCCAGCAGCCCCCGGGACCAGGGTCAGCCCCAGCATTTT. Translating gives CASSPRDQGQPQHF.

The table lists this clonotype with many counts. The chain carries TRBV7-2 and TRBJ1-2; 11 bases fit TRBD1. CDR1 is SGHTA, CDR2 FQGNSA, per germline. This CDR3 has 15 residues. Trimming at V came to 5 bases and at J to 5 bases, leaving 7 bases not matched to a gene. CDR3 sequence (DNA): TGTGCCAGCAGCAGGACAGGGGGCGCTGAATATGGCTACACCTTC. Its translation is CASSRTGGAEYGYTF.